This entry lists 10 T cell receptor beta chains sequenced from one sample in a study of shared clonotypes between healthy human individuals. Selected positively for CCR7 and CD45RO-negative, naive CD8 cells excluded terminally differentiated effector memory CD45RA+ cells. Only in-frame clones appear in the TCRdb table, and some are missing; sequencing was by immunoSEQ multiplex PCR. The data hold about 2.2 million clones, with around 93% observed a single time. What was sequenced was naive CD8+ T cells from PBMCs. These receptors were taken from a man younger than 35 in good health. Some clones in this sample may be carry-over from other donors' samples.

The CDR3 DNA follows: TGTGCCTGGACCCTACAGGGTGGCTATGGCTACACCTTC. Translated: CAWTLQGGYGYTF. This chain joins TRBV30 and TRBJ1-2, with TRBD1 as a possible D gene (6 bases). Trimming removed 4 bases from V and 4 bases from J, with 13 bases in between. The CDR3 extends over 13 amino acids. From germline, CDR1 is GTSNPN and CDR2 SVGIG (reference sequence). The complete variable domain, with remaining parts taken from reference TRBV30 and TRBJ1-2, reads SQTIHQWPATLVQPVGSPLSLECTVEGTSNPNLYWYRQAAGRGLQLLFYSVGIGQISSEVPQNLSASRPQDRQFILSSKKLLLSDSGFYLCAWTLQGGYGYTFGSGTRLTVV.

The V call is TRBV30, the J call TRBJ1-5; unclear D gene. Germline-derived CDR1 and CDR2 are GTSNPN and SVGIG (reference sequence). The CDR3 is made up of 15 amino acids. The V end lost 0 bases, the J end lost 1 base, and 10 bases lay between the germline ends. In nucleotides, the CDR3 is TGTGCCTGGAGTGTACGGGGAGGGAGCAATCAGCCCCAGCATTTT. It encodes CAWSVRGGSNQPQHF.

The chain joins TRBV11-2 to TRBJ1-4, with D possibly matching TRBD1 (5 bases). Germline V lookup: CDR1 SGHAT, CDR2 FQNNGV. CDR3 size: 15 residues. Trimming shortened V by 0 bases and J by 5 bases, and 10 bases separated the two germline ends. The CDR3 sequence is CASSLDPGDNEKLFF. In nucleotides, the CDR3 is TGTGCCAGCAGCTTAGATCCGGGGGACAATGAAAAACTGTTTTTT.

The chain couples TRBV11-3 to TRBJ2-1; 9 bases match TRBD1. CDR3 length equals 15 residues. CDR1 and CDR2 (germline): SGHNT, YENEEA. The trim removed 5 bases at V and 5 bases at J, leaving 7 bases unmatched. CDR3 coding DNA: TGTGCCAGCAGCGCCCGGGACAGGGACAACAATGAGCAGTTCTTC. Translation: CASSARDRDNNEQFF.

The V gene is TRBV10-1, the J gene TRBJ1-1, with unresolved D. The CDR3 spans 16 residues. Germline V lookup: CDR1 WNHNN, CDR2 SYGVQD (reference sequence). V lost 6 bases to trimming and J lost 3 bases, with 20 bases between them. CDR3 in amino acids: CASRRHRSGPDTEAFF. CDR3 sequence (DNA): TGCGCCAGCAGACGCCACAGATCGGGCCCCGACACTGAAGCTTTCTTT.

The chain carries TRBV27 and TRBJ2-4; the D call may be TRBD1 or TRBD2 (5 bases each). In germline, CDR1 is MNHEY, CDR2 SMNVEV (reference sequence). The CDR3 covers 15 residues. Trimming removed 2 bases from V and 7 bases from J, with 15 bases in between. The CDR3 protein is CASSLGGNGVNIQYF. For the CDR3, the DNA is TGTGCCAGCAGTTTAGGGGGAAACGGGGTGAACATTCAGTACTTC.

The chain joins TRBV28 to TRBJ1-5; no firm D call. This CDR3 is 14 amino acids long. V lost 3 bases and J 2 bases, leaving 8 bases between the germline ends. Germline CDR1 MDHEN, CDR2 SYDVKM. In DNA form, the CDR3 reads TGTGCCAGCAGTTTCGCCATAGGCAATCAGCCCCAGCATTTT. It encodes CASSFAIGNQPQHF.

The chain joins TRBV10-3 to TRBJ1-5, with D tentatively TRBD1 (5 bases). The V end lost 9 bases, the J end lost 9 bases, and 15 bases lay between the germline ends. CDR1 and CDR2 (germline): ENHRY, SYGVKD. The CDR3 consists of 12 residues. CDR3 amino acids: CAIRSGRGPQHF. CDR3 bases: TGTGCCATACGTTCGGGGAGGGGGCCCCAGCATTTT.

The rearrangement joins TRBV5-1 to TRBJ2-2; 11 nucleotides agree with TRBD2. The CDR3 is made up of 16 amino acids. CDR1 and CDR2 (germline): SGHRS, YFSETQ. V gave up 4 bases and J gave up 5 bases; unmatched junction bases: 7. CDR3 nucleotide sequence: TGCGCCAGCAGCCCGGCTCGACTAGCGGGGACCGGGGAGCTGTTTTTT. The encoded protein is CASSPARLAGTGELFF.

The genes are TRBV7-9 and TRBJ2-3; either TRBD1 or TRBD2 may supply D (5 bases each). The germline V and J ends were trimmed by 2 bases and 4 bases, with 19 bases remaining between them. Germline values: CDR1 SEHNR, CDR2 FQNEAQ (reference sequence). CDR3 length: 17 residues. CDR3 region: CASSLSPRVSGPDTQYF. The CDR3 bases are TGTGCCAGCAGCTTAAGCCCTCGTGTGTCGGGACCAGATACGCAGTATTTT.